This T cell receptor (beta chain) appears in the sequencing data of a study of cytomegalovirus exposure and HLA in healthy donors. V was pared by 2 bases and J by 6 bases, with 8 bases between. The CDR3 is 13 amino acids. Germline CDR1 reads SGHTA; CDR2 reads FQGTGA. A multiplex PCR was run with 60 Vbeta primers and 13 Jbeta primers. Some clones are missing from TCRdb's copy, which holds only in-frame ones; the method was immunoSEQ multiplex PCR. The sample shows some 180,000 clones, 82% of them seen only once. The source of this sequence is a man in his forties in good health and CMV-seronegative. Input material: PBMCs. The rearrangement joins TRBV7-3 to TRBJ2-4, with D tentatively TRBD2 (5 bases). In DNA, the CDR3 is TGTGCCAGCAGCTTAGAGGGATTAAACATTCAGTACTTC. Protein product: CASSLEGLNIQYF. Combining the CDR3 with reference TRBV7-3 and TRBJ2-4 gives the whole variable domain GAGVSQTPSNKVTEKGKYVELRCDPISGHTALYWYRQSLGQGPEFLIYFQGTGAADDSGLPNDRFFAVRPEGSVSTLKIQRTERGDSAVYLCASSLEGLNIQYFGAGTRLSVL.